Listed below are T cell receptor beta chains from one sample, sequenced in a study of shared clonotypes between healthy human individuals. Measured with immunoSEQ multiplex PCR; TCRdb has only the in-frame clones, and not every one. In the table there are fewer than 600,000 clones, more than 70% of which are singletons. Sequencing used PBMCs. All receptors come from a woman aged 40 to 50 in good health. Some clones in this sample may be carry-over from other donors' samples. The conserved cysteine and the conserved F or W are not part of the CDR3 here. Fields, in order: D gene, J gene, V gene, CDR3 length, CDR3 protein. A D gene is named only where the DNA matches it firmly.

>-|TRBJ2-3|TRBV18|12
ASSPTRSTDTQY
>-|TRBJ1-5|TRBV7-2|12
ASSLASRNQPQH
>-|TRBJ1-4|TRBV7-6|13
ASSLGGPADEKLF
>TRBD1|TRBJ1-2|TRBV6-1|12
ASSEGQGSYGYT
>-|TRBJ2-3|TRBV5-1|13
ASSLTGRSEDTQY
>TRBD2|TRBJ2-7|TRBV19|14
ASSNPGTSGSYEQY
>-|TRBJ2-1|TRBV11-1|13
ASSLAGGGDNEQF
>TRBD1|TRBJ2-5|TRBV9|12
ASSVGQGQETQY
>-|TRBJ2-5|TRBV28|9
ASSLRETQY
>-|TRBJ2-1|TRBV7-3|11
ASSLIGQNEQF
>TRBD2|-|TRBV7-9|12
ASSASGSSYEQY
>-|TRBJ2-2|TRBV6-5|11
ASSYGVAGELF
>-|TRBJ2-2|TRBV4-1|11
ASSQVPRWELF
>TRBD2|TRBJ2-7|TRBV28|17
ASTSLGRGSTRSGTSQY
>-|TRBJ2-7|TRBV9|12
ASSVEAGGYEQY
>-|TRBJ2-7|TRBV6-1|11
ASSPGTPYEQY
>-|TRBJ2-5|TRBV6-5|11
ASSREGVRTQY
>-|TRBJ2-1|TRBV20-1|9
SASGYNEQF
>-|TRBJ2-1|TRBV6-1|11
ASSSDGPNEQF
>-|TRBJ1-2|TRBV9|12
ASRGRGGRYGYT
>TRBD1|TRBJ2-2|TRBV5-1|15
ASSLDPGTGNTGELF
>TRBD2|TRBJ2-7|TRBV7-8|12
ASSLGRGGYEQY
>TRBD2|-|TRBV28|10
ATGRAEIEQY
>-|TRBJ1-4|TRBV7-9|11
ASSLLSAGKLF
>-|TRBJ1-4|TRBV7-8|12
ATAGGAANEKLF
>TRBD2|TRBJ2-5|TRBV11-3|12
ASSHPGGFIGQY
>-|TRBJ1-1|TRBV5-1|12
ASTPAIGDTEAF
>-|TRBJ1-5|TRBV9|11
ASSVSPTQPQH
>TRBD1|TRBJ2-3|TRBV18|16
ASSPDLKPGTGWGRQD
>-|TRBJ2-7|TRBV27|13
ASSSRTVSSYEQY
>-|TRBJ2-7|TRBV19|12
ASSIRRASYEQY
>-|TRBJ2-1|TRBV5-4|11
ASSSGYRNEQF
>-|TRBJ1-5|TRBV6-1|13
ASSEAVPGDQPQH
>-|TRBJ1-3|TRBV4-1|13
ASSQVVLPRNTIY
>TRBD1|TRBJ2-7|TRBV7-9|13
ASSLAGTGVHEQY
>TRBD2|TRBJ2-7|TRBV14|13
ASSQLLAGAYEQY